The rows below give T cell receptor beta chains drawn from one sample of a study of tumor-infiltrating lymphocytes in localized non-small cell lung cancer. Profiling relied on immunoSEQ multiplex PCR, and the TCRdb table lists in-frame clones only, not all of them. The sample contains approximately 15,000 clones, around 81% of which appear only once. The sequenced sample consisted of uninvolved lung tissue not adjacent to the tumor. The receptors were sampled from a human donor with non-small cell lung cancer. CDR3s include the opening cysteine and the closing phenylalanine or tryptophan. Each record gives: J gene, V gene, clone size, D gene, CDR3 DNA, CDR3 protein. The D gene is left open where the match is weak. Size is omitted from some rows. Given values are once, few, many or a class for expanded clones.

j_call: TRBJ1-2; v_call: TRBV5-6; clone_size: -; d_call: -; cdr3_nt: TGTGCCAGCAGCTTGGGCGCAGGGAGAAGCTATGGCTACACCTTC; cdr3_aa: CASSLGAGRSYGYTF
j_call: TRBJ2-5; v_call: TRBV2; clone_size: -; d_call: -; cdr3_nt: TGTGCCAGCAGTGAAAAGGGGGTTTTAAAAGGTACCCAGTACTTC; cdr3_aa: CASSEKGVLKGTQYF
j_call: TRBJ1-4; v_call: TRBV19; clone_size: -; d_call: -; cdr3_nt: TGTGCCAGTAGTGCGGCAGTACGGGGTGAAAAACTGTTTTTT; cdr3_aa: CASSAAVRGEKLFF
j_call: TRBJ2-3; v_call: TRBV7-9; clone_size: few; d_call: -; cdr3_nt: TGTGCCAGCAGCCTTGGTTGGGGGGATACGCAGTATTTT; cdr3_aa: CASSLGWGDTQYF
j_call: TRBJ1-3; v_call: TRBV5-6; clone_size: -; d_call: -; cdr3_nt: TGTGCCAGCAGCTTGCCTACCGGATACTCTGGAAACACCATATATTTT; cdr3_aa: CASSLPTGYSGNTIYF
j_call: TRBJ1-2; v_call: TRBV28; clone_size: -; d_call: -; cdr3_nt: TGTGCCAGCAGTTTACGGGGGTATGGCTACACCTTC; cdr3_aa: CASSLRGYGYTF
j_call: TRBJ2-7; v_call: TRBV11-2; clone_size: -; d_call: TRBD1; cdr3_nt: TGTGCCAGCAGCTTATACCGGGACAGCGAAAACTCCTACGAGCAGTACTTC; cdr3_aa: CASSLYRDSENSYEQYF
j_call: TRBJ2-7; v_call: TRBV6-1; clone_size: -; d_call: -; cdr3_nt: TGTGCCAGCAGTGATTCATCTGGGGTAGGAGACGAGCAGTACTTC; cdr3_aa: CASSDSSGVGDEQYF
j_call: TRBJ2-7; v_call: TRBV6-1; clone_size: -; d_call: TRBD2; cdr3_nt: TGTGCCAGCAGTGCGCTAGCTGCTACTAGCGGTGCTTCCCAGTACTTC; cdr3_aa: CASSALAATSGASQYF
j_call: TRBJ2-3; v_call: TRBV19; clone_size: -; d_call: TRBD2; cdr3_nt: TGTGCCAGTAGACCGACTAGCGGGAGAGATACGCAGTATTTT; cdr3_aa: CASRPTSGRDTQYF
j_call: TRBJ1-1; v_call: TRBV28; clone_size: -; d_call: TRBD1; cdr3_nt: TGTGCCAGCAGTTCCCGACCCTCCAGGGGGCGCGCAGCTTTCTTT; cdr3_aa: CASSSRPSRGRAAFF
j_call: TRBJ1-1; v_call: TRBV2; clone_size: -; d_call: -; cdr3_nt: TGTGCCAGCAGTGCCCAGCCGAACACTGAAGCTTTCTTT; cdr3_aa: CASSAQPNTEAFF
j_call: TRBJ1-2; v_call: TRBV6-1; clone_size: once; d_call: -; cdr3_nt: TGTGCCAGCCGGACCCTTACAGGGTCTAACTATGGCTACACCTTC; cdr3_aa: CASRTLTGSNYGYTF
j_call: TRBJ2-7; v_call: TRBV20-1; clone_size: -; d_call: TRBD2; cdr3_nt: TGCAGTGCAGAGCGGGGACACGAGCAGTACTTC; cdr3_aa: CSAERGHEQYF
j_call: TRBJ1-1; v_call: TRBV18; clone_size: -; d_call: TRBD1; cdr3_nt: TGTGCCAGCTCACCACCGGCCGGACAGGGCCCAATAGCTTTCTTT; cdr3_aa: CASSPPAGQGPIAFF
j_call: TRBJ2-3; v_call: TRBV7-6; clone_size: -; d_call: -; cdr3_nt: TGTGCCAGCAGCTCATGGGATAACACAGATACGCAGTATTTT; cdr3_aa: CASSSWDNTDTQYF
j_call: TRBJ2-3; v_call: TRBV29-1; clone_size: -; d_call: TRBD2; cdr3_nt: TGCAGCGTGGAAGGGCTAGCGGGAGAGGGCACAGATACGCAGTATTTT; cdr3_aa: CSVEGLAGEGTDTQYF
j_call: TRBJ1-1; v_call: TRBV7-2; clone_size: few; d_call: -; cdr3_nt: TGTGCCAGCAGCTTAGGGGGGCGGAACACTGAAGCTTTCTTT; cdr3_aa: CASSLGGRNTEAFF
j_call: TRBJ1-5; v_call: TRBV29-1; clone_size: -; d_call: -; cdr3_nt: TGCAGCGTTGACGACGGTATGAATCAGCCCCAGCATTTT; cdr3_aa: CSVDDGMNQPQHF
j_call: TRBJ1-5; v_call: TRBV28; clone_size: -; d_call: -; cdr3_nt: TGTGCCAGCGTACTCGGAAGAAATAGCAATCAGCCCCAGCATTTT; cdr3_aa: CASVLGRNSNQPQHF
j_call: TRBJ2-7; v_call: TRBV19; clone_size: -; d_call: TRBD2; cdr3_nt: TGTGCCAGTAGTACTTCGACCCGGGGGGAAGAGCAGTACTTC; cdr3_aa: CASSTSTRGEEQYF
j_call: TRBJ1-2; v_call: TRBV10-3; clone_size: -; d_call: -; cdr3_nt: TGTGCCATCAGTGAGTCGGGATCCGGAGGGTTGGGGTCCAACTATGGCTACACCTTC; cdr3_aa: CAISESGSGGLGSNYGYTF
j_call: TRBJ1-4; v_call: TRBV5-6; clone_size: -; d_call: TRBD1; cdr3_nt: TGTGCCAGCAGCTCCGGGGGACAGGGGCGTGGTGAAAAACTGTTTTTT; cdr3_aa: CASSSGGQGRGEKLFF
j_call: TRBJ2-2; v_call: TRBV30; clone_size: -; d_call: -; cdr3_nt: TGTGCCTGGAGTCGTGCCGGGGAGCTGTTTTTT; cdr3_aa: CAWSRAGELFF
j_call: TRBJ2-7; v_call: TRBV28; clone_size: -; d_call: -; cdr3_nt: TGTGCCAGCAGTTCTTTAAATCGACAGGCCGGGGTCGAGCAGTACTTC; cdr3_aa: CASSSLNRQAGVEQYF
j_call: TRBJ2-2; v_call: TRBV28; clone_size: -; d_call: -; cdr3_nt: TGTGCCAGCAGTTTACTTCGTAGGAACACCGGGGAGCTGTTTTTT; cdr3_aa: CASSLLRRNTGELFF
j_call: TRBJ1-6; v_call: TRBV5-6; clone_size: -; d_call: -; cdr3_nt: TGTGCCAGCAGCTCGGATCCTCGGGCAGCGGGTGGGAATTCACCCCTCCACTTT; cdr3_aa: CASSSDPRAAGGNSPLHF
j_call: TRBJ2-1; v_call: TRBV7-9; clone_size: -; d_call: -; cdr3_nt: TGTGCCAGCAGCTTGGGAGGATCCTACAATGAGCAGTTCTTC; cdr3_aa: CASSLGGSYNEQFF
j_call: TRBJ2-1; v_call: TRBV7-3; clone_size: -; d_call: TRBD1; cdr3_nt: TGTGCCAGCAGTCAGGGGGCCCTGAATGAGCAGTTCTTC; cdr3_aa: CASSQGALNEQFF
j_call: TRBJ2-5; v_call: TRBV4-1; clone_size: -; d_call: -; cdr3_nt: TGCGCCAGCAGTAGGAAGTGGGAAGGGGAGACCCAGTACTTC; cdr3_aa: CASSRKWEGETQYF
j_call: TRBJ2-7; v_call: TRBV5-1; clone_size: -; d_call: -; cdr3_nt: TGCGCCAGCAGCTTGGGAGGGGATAACGAGCAGTACTTC; cdr3_aa: CASSLGGDNEQYF
j_call: TRBJ2-7; v_call: TRBV5-6; clone_size: -; d_call: TRBD1; cdr3_nt: TGTGCCAGCAGCAAACAGGGGGCGCGGGTCGAGCAGTACTTC; cdr3_aa: CASSKQGARVEQYF
j_call: TRBJ2-7; v_call: TRBV6-1; clone_size: once; d_call: -; cdr3_nt: TGTGCCAGCAGAGCCGGGACCTACGAGCAGTACTTC; cdr3_aa: CASRAGTYEQYF
j_call: TRBJ2-5; v_call: TRBV2; clone_size: -; d_call: -; cdr3_nt: TGTGCCAGCAGTGAAGGACAGCAAGAGACCCAGTACTTC; cdr3_aa: CASSEGQQETQYF
j_call: TRBJ1-4; v_call: TRBV7-9; clone_size: -; d_call: -; cdr3_nt: TGTGCCAGCAGCCAAAACCGGGATCCTAATGAAAAACTGTTTTTT; cdr3_aa: CASSQNRDPNEKLFF
j_call: TRBJ2-2; v_call: TRBV6-5; clone_size: -; d_call: TRBD1; cdr3_nt: TGTGCCAGCAGTTATCGGCCAGGGGGCCCCGGGGAGCTGTTTTTT; cdr3_aa: CASSYRPGGPGELFF
j_call: TRBJ2-7; v_call: TRBV5-4; clone_size: -; d_call: TRBD1; cdr3_nt: TGTGCCAGCAGCCCGGGACAGGATTCCTACGAGCAGTACTTC; cdr3_aa: CASSPGQDSYEQYF
j_call: TRBJ2-1; v_call: TRBV29-1; clone_size: -; d_call: -; cdr3_nt: TGCAGCGTGGCGGTAGGACCGGGGAATGAGCAGTTCTTC; cdr3_aa: CSVAVGPGNEQFF
j_call: TRBJ2-5; v_call: TRBV2; clone_size: -; d_call: -; cdr3_nt: TGTGCCAGCAGTGAAGTCCGGGAGTTTGGTGGGACCCAGTACTTC; cdr3_aa: CASSEVREFGGTQYF
j_call: TRBJ2-5; v_call: TRBV2; clone_size: -; d_call: -; cdr3_nt: TGTGCCAGCAGCTTACGACAGGTTCAAGAGACCCAGTACTTC; cdr3_aa: CASSLRQVQETQYF
j_call: TRBJ1-5; v_call: TRBV10-2; clone_size: -; d_call: TRBD1; cdr3_nt: TGCGCCAGCAGTGACCACGGGACAGCTTACAATCAGCCCCAGCATTTT; cdr3_aa: CASSDHGTAYNQPQHF
j_call: TRBJ2-2; v_call: TRBV5-1; clone_size: -; d_call: TRBD2; cdr3_nt: TGCGCCAGCAGCTTACTACCCCTTAGCGGGAGGAATACCGGGGAGCTGTTTTTT; cdr3_aa: CASSLLPLSGRNTGELFF
j_call: TRBJ1-1; v_call: TRBV5-1; clone_size: -; d_call: -; cdr3_nt: TGCGCCAGCAGCTTGGAGGGCAGCATGAACACTGAAGCTTTCTTT; cdr3_aa: CASSLEGSMNTEAFF
j_call: TRBJ1-1; v_call: TRBV19; clone_size: -; d_call: -; cdr3_nt: TGTGCCAGTAGTACTACGGGACGGACGAACACTGAAGCTTTCTTT; cdr3_aa: CASSTTGRTNTEAFF
j_call: TRBJ1-2; v_call: TRBV28; clone_size: few; d_call: -; cdr3_nt: TGTGCCAGCAGTTTACAGAGGGGGGCTGGCTACACCTTC; cdr3_aa: CASSLQRGAGYTF
j_call: TRBJ1-2; v_call: TRBV19; clone_size: -; d_call: TRBD1; cdr3_nt: TGTGCCAGTTCGGACAGGGGGTATGGCTACACCTTC; cdr3_aa: CASSDRGYGYTF
j_call: TRBJ1-1; v_call: TRBV5-1; clone_size: few; d_call: -; cdr3_nt: TGCGCCAGCAGTTTCGGGGGCGCAGGAAACACTGAAGCTTTCTTT; cdr3_aa: CASSFGGAGNTEAFF
j_call: TRBJ2-2; v_call: TRBV15; clone_size: -; d_call: TRBD2; cdr3_nt: TGTGCCACCAGCAGAGATCGGGAGGGCGCCGGGGAGCTGTTTTTT; cdr3_aa: CATSRDREGAGELFF
j_call: TRBJ2-6; v_call: TRBV2; clone_size: -; d_call: -; cdr3_nt: TGTGCCAGCAGTGCTGAGGCAGGAATAAACGTCCTGACTTTC; cdr3_aa: CASSAEAGINVLTF
j_call: TRBJ2-3; v_call: TRBV11-3; clone_size: -; d_call: -; cdr3_nt: TGTGCCAGCAGCCCGTCGGCTAGCACAGATACGCAGTATTTT; cdr3_aa: CASSPSASTDTQYF